The clone carrying this TCR beta chain is a singleton in its sample. The data originate from a study of T cell changes during pregnancy in multiple sclerosis. The CDR3 loop spans 12 amino acids. Trimming cost V 3 bases and J 9 bases, with 9 bases left between them. Germline-derived CDR1 and CDR2 are PRHDT and FYEKMQ (reference sequence). Repertoires were generated with immunoSEQ multiplex PCR, while TCRdb's copy carries only in-frame clones and drops some. Here the sample spans roughly 38,000 clones, about 92% being singletons. Sequencing used peripheral blood, obtained in the third trimester of pregnancy. The clonotype originates from a female donor in good health, enrolled as a control in a pregnancy study. The V gene is TRBV13, the J gene TRBJ2-1, with D perhaps matching TRBD1 (6 bases). Written as DNA, the CDR3 is TGTGCCAGCAGCTTGAGGGGGAGTGAGCAGTTCTTC. Its translation: CASSLRGSEQFF.